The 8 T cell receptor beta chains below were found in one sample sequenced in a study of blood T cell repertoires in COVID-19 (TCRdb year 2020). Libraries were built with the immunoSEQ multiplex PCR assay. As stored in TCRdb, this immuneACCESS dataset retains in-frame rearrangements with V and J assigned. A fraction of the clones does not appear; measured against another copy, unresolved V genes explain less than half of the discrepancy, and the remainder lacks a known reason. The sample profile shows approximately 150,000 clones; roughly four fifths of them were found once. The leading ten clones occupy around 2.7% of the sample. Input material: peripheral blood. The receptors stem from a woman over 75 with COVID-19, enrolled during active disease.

CDR3 residues: CASSFLGQGGTEAFF. CDR3 DNA sequence: TGTGCCAGCAGTTTTCTCGGACAGGGCGGTACTGAAGCTTTCTTT. The chain recombines TRBV27 with TRBJ1-1, with 8 bases that match TRBD1. Germline lookup yields CDR1 MNHEY and CDR2 SMNVEV (reference sequence). The ends lost 3 bases at V and 5 bases at J; junction bases unmatched: 8. The CDR3 has 15 amino acids.

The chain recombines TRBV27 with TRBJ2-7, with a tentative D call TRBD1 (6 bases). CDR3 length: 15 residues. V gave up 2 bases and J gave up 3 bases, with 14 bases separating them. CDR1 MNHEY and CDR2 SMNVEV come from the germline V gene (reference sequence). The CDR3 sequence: CASSLTGQLLYEQYF. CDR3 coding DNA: TGTGCCAGCAGTTTAACAGGGCAACTCCTCTACGAGCAGTACTTC.

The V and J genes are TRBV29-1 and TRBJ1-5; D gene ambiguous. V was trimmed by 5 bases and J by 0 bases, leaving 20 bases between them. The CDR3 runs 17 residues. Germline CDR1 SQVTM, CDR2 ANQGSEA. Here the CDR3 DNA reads TGCAGCGTTCCGGGAACTCGGGAGAATAATAGCAATCAGCCCCAGCATTTT. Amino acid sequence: CSVPGTRENNSNQPQHF.

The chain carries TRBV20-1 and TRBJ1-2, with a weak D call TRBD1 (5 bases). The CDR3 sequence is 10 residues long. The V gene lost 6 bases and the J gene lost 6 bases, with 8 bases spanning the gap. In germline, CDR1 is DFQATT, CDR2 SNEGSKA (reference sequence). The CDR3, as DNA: TGCAGTGCCCAGGGAAATGGCTACACCTTC. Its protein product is CSAQGNGYTF.

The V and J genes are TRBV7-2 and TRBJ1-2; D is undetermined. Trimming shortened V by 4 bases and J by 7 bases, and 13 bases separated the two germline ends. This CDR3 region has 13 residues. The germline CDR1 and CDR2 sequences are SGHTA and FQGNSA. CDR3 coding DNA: TGTGCCAGCAGCTCCGTAGAGGGCTCTGGCTACACCTTC. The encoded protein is CASSSVEGSGYTF.

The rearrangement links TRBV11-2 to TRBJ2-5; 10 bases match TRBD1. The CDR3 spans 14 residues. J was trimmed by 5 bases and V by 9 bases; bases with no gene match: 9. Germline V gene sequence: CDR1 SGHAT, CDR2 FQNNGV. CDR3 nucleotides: TGTGCCAGATTGTGGGACAGGGGATCGGAGACCCAGTACTTC. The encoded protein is CARLWDRGSETQYF.

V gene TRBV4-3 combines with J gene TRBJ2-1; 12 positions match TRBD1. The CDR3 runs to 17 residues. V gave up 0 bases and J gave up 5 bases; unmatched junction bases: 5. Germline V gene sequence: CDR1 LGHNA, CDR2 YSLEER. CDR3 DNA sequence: TGCGCCAGCAGCCAAGATGGCCGGGACAGGGGGCACAATGAGCAGTTCTTC. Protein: CASSQDGRDRGHNEQFF.

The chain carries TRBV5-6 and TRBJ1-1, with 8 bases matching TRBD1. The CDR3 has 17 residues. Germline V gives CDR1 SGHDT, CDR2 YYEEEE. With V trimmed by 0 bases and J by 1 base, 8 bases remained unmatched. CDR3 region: CASSLARTGRQNTEAFF. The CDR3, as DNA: TGTGCCAGCAGCTTGGCTCGGACAGGGCGACAGAACACTGAAGCTTTCTTT.